This TCR beta chain came from a study of spatial heterogeneity in lung cancer. Looking at the study overall: There were, on average, more than ten raw-read appearances for each unique TCR and UMI combination.

A note on this clonotype: Its matching antigen is unknown.

The CDR3 loop spans 16 amino acids. V dropped 1 base and J dropped 1 base, with 11 bases sitting between them. Per the germline V gene, CDR1 is SGHVS and CDR2 is FNYEAQ. A unique molecular identifier was carried by every single TCR cDNA molecule. From the 5' RACE reads, TCRdb called clonotypes with MiXCR, one entry per CDR3 protein. Here the sample spans 40,000 to 45,000 distinct CDR3 sequences, about an eighth being singletons. As for time point: sample taken at primary tumor resection. Sequencing covered unsorted whole RNA taken from tumor, nontumor lung or frozen PBMC. Study-wide points: Compared with follow-up, resection was when ubiquitous expanded tumor TCRs appeared in blood more.

This receptor was identified in a male donor with early-stage non-small cell lung cancer. Source: PBMCs, taken at surgery. The chain carries TRBV7-6 and TRBJ2-1, with a possible D match to TRBD2 (6 bases). Here the CDR3 DNA reads TGTGCCAGCAGCTTAGACTTGGCGGGGTCCTACAATGAGCAGTTCTTC. This translates into CASSLDLAGSYNEQFF.